The source of this TCR beta chain is a study of control samples from healthy donors and cancer patients. Sequencing used immunoSEQ multiplex PCR; TCRdb keeps in-frame clones, though not all of them. This repertoire shows about 150,000 clones, 80% to 95% found once; its top ten account for more than 4.5%. This CDR3 has 13 residues. V lost 3 bases, J lost 5 bases, and 9 bases lay in between. The germline V gene has CDR1 MDHEN and CDR2 SYDVKM. This clone was seen a single time. The chain is built from TRBV28 and TRBJ2-3; unclear D gene. The sequence came from a man younger than 35 in good health. What was sequenced was blood. The CDR3 sequence is CASSFSRRDTQYF. DNA of the CDR3: TGTGCCAGCAGTTTTTCCCGGAGAGATACGCAGTATTTT.